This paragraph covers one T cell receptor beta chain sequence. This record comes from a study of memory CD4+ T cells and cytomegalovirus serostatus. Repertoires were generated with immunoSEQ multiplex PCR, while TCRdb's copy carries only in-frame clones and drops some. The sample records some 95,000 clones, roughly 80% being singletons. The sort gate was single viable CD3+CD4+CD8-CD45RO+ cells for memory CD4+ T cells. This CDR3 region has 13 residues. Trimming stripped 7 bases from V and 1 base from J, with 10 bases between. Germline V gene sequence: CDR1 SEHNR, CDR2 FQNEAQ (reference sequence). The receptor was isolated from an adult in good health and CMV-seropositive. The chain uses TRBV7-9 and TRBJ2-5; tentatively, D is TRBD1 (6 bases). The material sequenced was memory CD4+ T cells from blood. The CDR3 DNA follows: TGTGCCAGCACCCAGGACAGCCAAGAGACCCAGTACTTC. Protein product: CASTQDSQETQYF.